These 16 T cell receptor beta chains share one sample of origin, sequenced in a study of blood T cell repertoires in COVID-19. Repertoires were generated with immunoSEQ multiplex PCR, while TCRdb's copy carries only in-frame clones and drops some. The table lists roughly 700,000 clones, 70% to 90% of them singletons. The specimen was peripheral blood. The source is a woman aged 18-30 years with acute or convalescent COVID-19.

The genes are TRBV25-1 and TRBJ2-2; weak D call: TRBD1 (6 bases). The CDR3 has 14 amino acids. Per the germline V gene, CDR1 is MGHDK and CDR2 is SYGVNS. V gave up 3 bases and J gave up 8 bases, with 13 bases separating them. CDR3 sequence (DNA): TGTGCCAGCAGTGATAGACAGGAGTCGGGGGAGCTGTTTTTT. As protein: CASSDRQESGELFF.

V usage is TRBV3-1 (or the pseudogene TRBV3-2) and J usage is TRBJ1-3, with a tentative D call TRBD1 (6 bases). Germline values: CDR1 LGHDT, CDR2 YNNKEL (reference sequence). There are 15 residues in the CDR3. With 4 bases removed from V and 2 bases from J, the gap between germline ends came to 12 bases. CDR3 amino acids: CASSRSQGAGNTIYF. For the CDR3, the DNA is TGTGCCAGCAGCCGATCACAGGGAGCTGGAAACACCATATATTTT.

The rearrangement uses TRBV27 and TRBJ2-2; the D gene is possibly TRBD2 (6 bases). Trimming pared 2 bases from V and 3 bases from J, leaving 7 bases between. Germline assignment: CDR1 MNHEY and CDR2 SMNVEV (reference sequence). CDR3 length equals 14 residues. The CDR3 bases are TGTGCCAGCAGTTTAGGAGGGGACACCGGGGAGCTGTTTTTT. Encoded protein: CASSLGGDTGELFF.

The rearrangement joins TRBV27 to TRBJ1-6, with 7 bases identical to TRBD1. This CDR3 region has 15 residues. Germline CDR1 reads MNHEY; CDR2 reads SMNVEV (reference sequence). After removal of 0 bases from V and 9 bases from J, the junction contained 5 bases not matched to a gene. CDR3 residues: CASSLSTGSTSPLHF. The CDR3 region has the DNA TGTGCCAGCAGTTTATCGACAGGGTCCACTTCACCCCTCCACTTT.

The chain employs TRBV10-3 and TRBJ1-1; D is perhaps TRBD1 (6 bases). Germline V gene data show CDR1 as ENHRY and CDR2 as SYGVKD. The V end was cut by 6 bases, the J end by 0 bases, with 17 bases between. The CDR3 is 16 amino acids. This chain's CDR3 is CAISINPGHLNTEAFF. The CDR3 bases are TGTGCCATCAGCATCAATCCGGGACATTTGAACACTGAAGCTTTCTTT.

The J gene is TRBJ2-2, the V gene TRBV5-1; D unresolved. The CDR3 contains 13 residues. V was clipped by 4 bases and J by 7 bases, with 11 bases between them. The germline CDR1 and CDR2 sequences are SGHRS and YFSETQ. The CDR3 DNA reads as TGCGCCAGCAGCCTGACACCAAACGGGGAGCTGTTTTTT. Residues: CASSLTPNGELFF.

This chain connects TRBV6-2 or TRBV6-3 to TRBJ2-1; 13 bases map to TRBD2. V lost 0 bases and J lost 4; bases outside the gene matches: 9. The germline V gene has CDR1 MNHEY and CDR2 SVGEGT. The CDR3 has 19 residues. The CDR3 is CASSYSLSGTSGVYNEQFF. The CDR3 DNA sequence: TGTGCCAGCAGTTACTCGCTATCCGGGACTAGCGGGGTGTACAATGAGCAGTTCTTC.

This rearrangement joins TRBV6-5 to TRBJ1-1, with D possibly matching TRBD1 (5 bases). From germline, CDR1 is MNHEY and CDR2 SVGAGI. The CDR3 has 13 residues. Trimming shortened V by 10 bases and J by 0 bases, and 12 bases separated the two germline ends. The CDR3 is CATGGSVNTEAFF. As DNA, the CDR3 is TGTGCCACCGGGGGGTCCGTGAACACTGAAGCTTTCTTT.

The V call is TRBV3-1 (or the pseudogene TRBV3-2), the J call TRBJ1-2, with D perhaps TRBD1 (6 bases). The germline CDR1 and CDR2 sequences are LGHDT and YNNKEL (reference sequence). Deletions cut 3 bases from V and 4 bases from J, with 18 bases between. The CDR3 spans 16 residues. The CDR3 loop reads CASSQVGQGTFYGYTF. The DNA of the CDR3 is TGTGCCAGCAGCCAGGTCGGGCAGGGGACCTTCTATGGCTACACCTTC.

This chain uses TRBV12-3 or TRBV12-4 with TRBJ2-7, with D possibly TRBD1 on 5 matching bases. The CDR3 is made up of 12 amino acids. Trimming pared 1 base from V and 4 bases from J, leaving 5 bases between. As DNA, the CDR3 is TGTGCCAGCAGTTTAGGACAGTACGAGCAGTACTTC. Translated, it gives CASSLGQYEQYF.

The chain couples TRBV5-5 to TRBJ1-2, with 8 bases identical to TRBD1. Looked up from germline, CDR1 is SGHKS and CDR2 is YYEKEE (reference sequence). The trim removed 4 bases at V and 4 bases at J, leaving 12 bases unmatched. The CDR3 length is 16 residues. The CDR3 DNA sequence: TGTGCCAGCAGCACCCAGCCCGCTCAGGGGGCCTATGGCTACACCTTC. Protein sequence: CASSTQPAQGAYGYTF.

The V gene is TRBV5-6, the J gene TRBJ2-2, with 7 bases aligning to TRBD1. The CDR3 contains 15 residues. Losses at the gene ends were 0 bases for V and 7 bases for J; bases not matched to a gene: 6. Germline V CDR1 and CDR2: SGHDT, YYEEEE. The DNA of the CDR3 is TGTGCCAGCAGCTTGGGTGACAGGGCGGACGGGGAGCTGTTTTTT. Translating gives CASSLGDRADGELFF. The variable domain in full, completed from reference TRBV5-6 and TRBJ2-2, reads DAGVTQSPTHLIKTRGQQVTLRCSPKSGHDTVSWYQQALGQGPQFIFQYYEEEERQRGNFPDRFSGHQFPNYSSELNVNALLLGDSALYLCASSLGDRADGELFFGEGSRLTVL.

This sequence joins TRBV5-1 and TRBJ1-6; tentative D call: TRBD1 (5 bases). This CDR3 is 17 amino acids long. Trimming removed 0 bases at V and 7 bases at J, with 17 bases between. Germline V gene data show CDR1 as SGHRS and CDR2 as YFSETQ. The CDR3 loop reads CASSLEPPDSSNSPLHF. The CDR3 DNA reads as TGCGCCAGCAGCTTGGAACCGCCAGACAGCTCCAATTCACCCCTCCACTTT.

V gene TRBV2 combines with J gene TRBJ2-7; 9 nucleotides align to TRBD2. The CDR3 is 14 amino acids. Trimming took 6 bases from V and 0 from J; bases not matched to a gene: 3. The V gene's germline CDR1 is SNHLY and CDR2 FYNNEI. CDR3 sequence (DNA): TGTGCCAGCAGGCGGGGGGGGGCCTCCTACGAGCAGTACTTC. Translation: CASRRGGASYEQYF.

The table lists this clone with a few counts. This chain links TRBV6-6 with TRBJ1-1, with 7 nucleotides matching TRBD1. The junction had 7 bases not matched to a gene; V was cut back by 6 bases and J by 6 bases. The CDR3 length is 13 residues. Germline CDR1 and CDR2: MNHNY and SVGAGI (reference sequence). The CDR3 DNA reads TGTGCCAGCAGCCTGGGACAGCGCCCTGAAGCTTTCTTT. It is translated as CASSLGQRPEAFF.

V gene TRBV9 combines with J gene TRBJ2-7; 8 bases align to TRBD2. V shed 4 bases, J shed 6 bases, and the junction held 12 bases outside the gene matches. CDR1 and CDR2 (germline): SGDLS, YYNGEE. The CDR3 is made up of 15 amino acids. CDR3 bases: TGTGCCAGCAGCTCGGGCAGGGATCGGGGGGGCGAGCAGTACTTC. The encoded protein is CASSSGRDRGGEQYF.